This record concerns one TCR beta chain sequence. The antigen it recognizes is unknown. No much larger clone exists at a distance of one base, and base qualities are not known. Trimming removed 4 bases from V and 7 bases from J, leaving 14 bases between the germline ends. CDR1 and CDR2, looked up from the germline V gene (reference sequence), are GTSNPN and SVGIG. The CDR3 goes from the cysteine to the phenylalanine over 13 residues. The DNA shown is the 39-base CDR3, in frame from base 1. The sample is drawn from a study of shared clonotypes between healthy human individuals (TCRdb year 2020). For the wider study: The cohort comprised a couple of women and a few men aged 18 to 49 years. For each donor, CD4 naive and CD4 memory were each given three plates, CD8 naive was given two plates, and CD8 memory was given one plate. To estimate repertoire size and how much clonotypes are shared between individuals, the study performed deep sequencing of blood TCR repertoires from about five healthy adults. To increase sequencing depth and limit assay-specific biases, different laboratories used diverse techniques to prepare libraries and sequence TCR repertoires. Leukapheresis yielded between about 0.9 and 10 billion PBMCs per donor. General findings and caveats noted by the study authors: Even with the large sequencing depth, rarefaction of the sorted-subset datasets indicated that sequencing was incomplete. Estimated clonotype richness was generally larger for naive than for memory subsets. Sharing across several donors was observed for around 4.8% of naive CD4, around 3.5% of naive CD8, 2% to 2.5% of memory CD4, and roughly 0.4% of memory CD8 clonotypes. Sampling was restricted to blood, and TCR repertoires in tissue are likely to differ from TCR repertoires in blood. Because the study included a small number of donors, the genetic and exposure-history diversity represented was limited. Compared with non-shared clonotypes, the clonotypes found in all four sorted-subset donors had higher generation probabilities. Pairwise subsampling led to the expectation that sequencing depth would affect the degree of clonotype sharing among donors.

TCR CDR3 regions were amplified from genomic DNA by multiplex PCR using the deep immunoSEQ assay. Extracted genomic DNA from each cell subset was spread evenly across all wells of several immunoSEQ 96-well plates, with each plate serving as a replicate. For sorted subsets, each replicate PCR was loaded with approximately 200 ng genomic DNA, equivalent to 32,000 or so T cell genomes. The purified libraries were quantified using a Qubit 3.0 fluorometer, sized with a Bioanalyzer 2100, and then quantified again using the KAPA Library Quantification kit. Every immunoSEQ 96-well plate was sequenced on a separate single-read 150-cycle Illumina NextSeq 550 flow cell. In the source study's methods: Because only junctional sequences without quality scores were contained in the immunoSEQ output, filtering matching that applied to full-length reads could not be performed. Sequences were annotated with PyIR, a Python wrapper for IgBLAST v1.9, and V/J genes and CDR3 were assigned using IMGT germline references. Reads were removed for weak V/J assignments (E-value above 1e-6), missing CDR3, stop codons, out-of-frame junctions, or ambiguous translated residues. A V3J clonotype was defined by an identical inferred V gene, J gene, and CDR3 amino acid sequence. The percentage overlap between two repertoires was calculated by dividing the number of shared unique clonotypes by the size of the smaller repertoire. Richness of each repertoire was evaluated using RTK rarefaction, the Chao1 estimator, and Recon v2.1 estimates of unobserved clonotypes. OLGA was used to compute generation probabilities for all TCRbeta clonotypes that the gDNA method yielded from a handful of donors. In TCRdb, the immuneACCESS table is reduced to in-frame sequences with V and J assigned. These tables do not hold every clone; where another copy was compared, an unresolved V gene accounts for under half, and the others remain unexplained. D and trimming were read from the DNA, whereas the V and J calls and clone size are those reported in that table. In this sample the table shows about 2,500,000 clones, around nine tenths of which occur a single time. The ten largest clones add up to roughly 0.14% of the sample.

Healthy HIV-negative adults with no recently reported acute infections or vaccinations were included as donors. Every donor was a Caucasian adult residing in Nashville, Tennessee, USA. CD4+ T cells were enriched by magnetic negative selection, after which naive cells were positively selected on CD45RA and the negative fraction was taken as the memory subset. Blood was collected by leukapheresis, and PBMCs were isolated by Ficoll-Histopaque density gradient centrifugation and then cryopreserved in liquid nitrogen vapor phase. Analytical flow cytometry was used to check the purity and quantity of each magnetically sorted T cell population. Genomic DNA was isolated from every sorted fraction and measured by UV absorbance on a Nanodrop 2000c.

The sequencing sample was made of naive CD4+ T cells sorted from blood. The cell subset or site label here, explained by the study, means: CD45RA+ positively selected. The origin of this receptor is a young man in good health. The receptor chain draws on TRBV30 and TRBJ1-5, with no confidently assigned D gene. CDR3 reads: CAWNRDKDQPQHF. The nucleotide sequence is TGTGCCTGGAACCGGGATAAGGACCAGCCCCAGCATTTT.